This record covers a single T cell receptor (beta chain). Its matching antigen is unknown. Generated by immunoSEQ multiplex PCR, the TCRdb table keeps only in-frame clones and is missing some. This table holds 30,000 to 40,000 clones, 90% to 95% found once. The data derive from a study of lymphopenia after photon versus proton radiotherapy. V gave up 10 bases and J gave up 5 bases, with 18 bases separating them. Germline lookup yields CDR1 SGHNT and CDR2 YENEEA. The CDR3 loop spans 13 amino acids. Study-wide results and limits: After lymphocyte nadir, photon-treated repertoires showed oligoclonal expansion, especially CD8+ Temra.

This chain joins TRBV11-3 and TRBJ2-7; D ambiguous. Specimen: peripheral blood, collected from a patient treated with photon-based radiotherapy. The receptor comes from a man in his 60s with cholangiocarcinoma. CDR3 nucleotide sequence: TGTGCCATAAGACCTGCTGATGAGGACGAGCAGTACTTC. Translating gives CAIRPADEDEQYF.